Listed below are T cell receptor beta chains from one sample, sequenced in a study of tumor-infiltrating lymphocytes in primary liver carcinoma. TCRdb re-analysed the multiplex PCR reads in MiXCR, keeping a single row per CDR3 protein. The table records about 60,000 distinct CDR3 sequences, 71% of them present only once. The specimen sequenced was liver tumor tissue from sampling region 4. All receptors derive from a man aged 35 to 55 with primary liver carcinoma and hepatitis B virus infection. CDR3s include the opening cysteine and the closing phenylalanine or tryptophan. A D gene is named only where the DNA matches it firmly. Clone sizes are given selectively: once, few, many, or a class where the clone is expanded.

>TRBJ2-5|NA|TRBV12-3/TRBV12-4|NA
CASSLPRPGPHKETQYF
TGTGCCAGCAGTTTACCGAGGCCGGGACCTCACAAAGAGACCCAGTACTTC
>TRBJ2-7|NA|TRBV6-2/TRBV6-3|TRBD1
CASSYPSGGRVKEYYEQYF
TGTGCCAGCAGTTACCCGTCAGGGGGCAGAGTGAAGGAGTACTACGAGCAGTACTTC
>TRBJ2-3|NA|TRBV7-3|NA
CASSAIGPDTQYF
TGTGCCAGCAGCGCAATCGGGCCAGATACGCAGTATTTT
>TRBJ2-5|many|TRBV6-2/TRBV6-3|TRBD2
CASSSGLANTQYF
TGTGCCAGCAGTTCCGGACTAGCGAACACCCAGTACTTC
>TRBJ2-3|NA|TRBV11-2|TRBD2
CASSLGITSGTSADTQYF
TGTGCCAGCAGCTTAGGAATCACCAGCGGGACTAGCGCAGACACGCAGTATTTT
>TRBJ2-2|NA|TRBV6-1|TRBD1
CACRTGGGGAGELFF
TGTGCCTGCAGGACAGGGGGCGGAGGAGCCGGGGAGCTGTTTTTT
>TRBJ2-3|once|TRBV5-6|TRBD2
CASNRGTSCIIRTDTQYF
TGTGCCAGCAACCGCGGGACTAGCTGCATTATTCGCACGGATACGCAGTATTTT
>TRBJ1-1|NA|TRBV18|TRBD1
CASSLGGGVMATEAFF
TGTGCCAGCTCACTCGGAGGGGGCGTTATGGCCACTGAAGCTTTCTTT
>TRBJ2-7|NA|TRBV4-2|NA
CASSQEGHEQHF
TGTGCAAGCAGCCAAGAGGGCCACGAGCAGCACTTC
>TRBJ1-2|NA|TRBV11-2|NA
CVSTLGANYGYTF
TGTGTCAGTACCTTAGGAGCTAACTATGGCTACACCTTC
>TRBJ2-7|NA|TRBV5-6|NA
CASSFRGTGFYELYF
TGTGCCAGCAGCTTTAGAGGGACGGGGTTCTACGAGCTGTACTTT
>TRBJ2-7|few|TRBV10-3|TRBD2
CAIRAPPGTSLTSGEQYF
TGTGCCATCAGGGCTCCCCCCGGGACTAGCCTTACGTCTGGCGAGCAGTACTTC
>TRBJ2-2|many|TRBV7-9|TRBD2
CASRTAGTSGTGELFF
TGTGCCAGCAGAACCGCCGGGACTAGCGGCACCGGGGAGCTGTTTTTT
>TRBJ2-7|few|TRBV7-2|NA
CASSLGLSSYEQYF
TGTGCCAGCAGCCTGGGACTTAGCTCCTACGAGCAGTACTTC
>TRBJ1-5|NA|TRBV11-2|NA
CASSLDIGQPQHF
TGTGCCAGTAGCTTAGATATTGGACAGCCCCAGCATTTT
>TRBJ2-1|NA|TRBV11-2|TRBD2
CATSPRGSGIIYNEQFF
TGTGCCACCAGCCCCCGCGGTAGCGGGATTATCTACAATGAGCAATTCTTC
>TRBJ2-5|NA|TRBV14|NA
CASSQLWTQETQYF
TGTGCCAGCAGCCAATTATGGACTCAGGAGACCCAGTACTTC
>TRBJ2-5|NA|TRBV29-1|NA
CSALENQETQYF
TGCAGCGCTCTGGAGAACCAAGAGACCCAGTACTTC
>TRBJ1-1|NA|TRBV5-5|NA
CASSLGDRSGLNTEALF
TGTGCCAGCAGTTTGGGGGACCGGTCCGGCTTGAACACTGAAGCTCTCTTT
>TRBJ2-7|NA|TRBV6-5|TRBD2
CASMRLAGGGEQYF
TGTGCCAGCATGAGACTAGCGGGAGGTGGCGAGCAGTACTTC
>TRBJ1-1|few|TRBV6-5|NA
CASSPSDSYTEAFF
TGTGCCAGCAGCCCCTCGGACAGTTACACTGAAGCTTTCTTT
>TRBJ2-3|NA|TRBV4-2|NA
CASNQVALIVGATDTQYF
TGTGCCAGCAACCAAGTGGCGCTTATAGTGGGAGCGACAGATACGCAGTATTTT
>TRBJ1-3|NA|TRBV4-3|TRBD1
CARSQAPGQGAGSTIYF
TGCGCCAGGAGCCAAGCACCGGGACAGGGGGCTGGGAGCACCATATATTTT
>TRBJ1-6|few|TRBV12-3/TRBV12-4|NA
CASSADRQNSPLHF
TGTGCCAGCAGTGCAGACAGACAAAATTCGCCCCTCCACTTT
>TRBJ2-1|NA|TRBV20-1|TRBD2
CSASAPASGRAREQFF
TGCAGTGCTAGTGCCCCAGCTAGCGGGAGGGCCCGAGAGCAGTTCTTC
>TRBJ2-3|NA|TRBV5-1|NA
CTSSLGDGSNQPQYF
TGCACCAGCAGCTTAGGGGACGGTAGCAATCAGCCCCAGTATTTT
>TRBJ2-7|once|TRBV11-1|NA
CARRGKRSYEQYF
TGCGCCAGGAGGGGGAAGCGATCCTACGAGCAGTACTTC
>TRBJ2-7|NA|TRBV10-2|TRBD2
CASSVPYGGGGPYNEQYF
TGCGCCAGCAGTGTCCCCTACGGGGGGGGAGGCCCCTACAATGAGCAGTACTTC
>TRBJ1-2|once|TRBV6-5|NA
CAGLRSPADGYTF
TGTGCCGGGCTCAGGTCCCCGGCGGATGGCTACACCTTC
>TRBJ2-1|NA|TRBV7-9|NA
CASSLPYQRPKTNVQFF
TGTGCCAGCAGCTTGCCATATCAGAGGCCTAAAACAAATGTGCAGTTCTTC
>TRBJ2-3|NA|TRBV28|NA
CATLVQGGVDTQYF
TGTGCCACATTGGTCCAGGGCGGGGTAGATACGCAGTATTTT
>TRBJ2-6|NA|TRBV4-1|NA
CTSSQVVANVLTF
TGCACCAGCAGCCAAGTTGTGGCCAACGTCCTGACTTTC
>TRBJ2-3|NA|TRBV7-8|TRBD2
CGSSSSNHPGGFPDTQYF
TGTGGCAGTAGCTCGAGCAACCACCCCGGGGGGTTCCCAGATACGCAGTATTTT
>TRBJ2-2|once|TRBV6-2/TRBV6-3|NA
CANSFRDPTGELFF
TGTGCTAACAGTTTCCGGGACCCCACCGGGGAGCTGTTTTTT
>TRBJ2-5|NA|TRBV11-1|TRBD1
CARSGQVKVETQYF
TGTGCCCGCAGTGGACAGGTGAAGGTGGAGACTCAGTACTTC
>TRBJ2-5|NA|TRBV6-5|NA
CARGTAVGETQYF
TGTGCCAGGGGCACCGCGGTGGGGGAGACCCAGTACTTC